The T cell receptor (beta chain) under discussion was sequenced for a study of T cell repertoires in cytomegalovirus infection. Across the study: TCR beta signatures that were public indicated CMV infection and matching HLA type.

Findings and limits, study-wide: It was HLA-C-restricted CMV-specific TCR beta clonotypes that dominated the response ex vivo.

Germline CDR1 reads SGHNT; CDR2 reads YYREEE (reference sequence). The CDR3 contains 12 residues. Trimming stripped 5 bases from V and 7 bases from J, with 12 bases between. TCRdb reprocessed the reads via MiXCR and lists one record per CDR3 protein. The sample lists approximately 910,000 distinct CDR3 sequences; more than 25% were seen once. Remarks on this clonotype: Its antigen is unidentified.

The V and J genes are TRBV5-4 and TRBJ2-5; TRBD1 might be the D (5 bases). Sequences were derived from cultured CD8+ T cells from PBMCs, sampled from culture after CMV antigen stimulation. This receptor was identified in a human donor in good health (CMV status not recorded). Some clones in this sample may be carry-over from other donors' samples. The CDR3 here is CASRQVEGTQYF. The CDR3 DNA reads TGTGCCAGCAGACAGGTCGAAGGGACCCAGTACTTC.